This T cell receptor beta chain appears in the sequencing data of a study of PD-L1 blockade in urothelial cancer. Sequencing used immunoSEQ multiplex PCR; TCRdb keeps in-frame clones, though not all of them. The sample records 40,000 or so clones, less than 90% being singletons. Time point meaning: peripheral blood 6 weeks after treatment start. Germline loops: CDR1 SGHVS, CDR2 FNYEAQ. V was trimmed by 5 bases and J by 0 bases, leaving 8 bases between them. There are 14 residues in the CDR3. The sequencing used PBMCs, collected around atezolizumab (anti-PD-L1) treatment. This TCR was sampled from a man aged 60 to 69 with urothelial cancer. V is TRBV7-6 and J is TRBJ2-1, with D maybe TRBD2 (6 bases). CDR3 residues: CASSQRVSYNEQFF. The DNA for the CDR3 is TGTGCCAGCAGCCAGCGGGTCTCCTACAATGAGCAGTTCTTC.